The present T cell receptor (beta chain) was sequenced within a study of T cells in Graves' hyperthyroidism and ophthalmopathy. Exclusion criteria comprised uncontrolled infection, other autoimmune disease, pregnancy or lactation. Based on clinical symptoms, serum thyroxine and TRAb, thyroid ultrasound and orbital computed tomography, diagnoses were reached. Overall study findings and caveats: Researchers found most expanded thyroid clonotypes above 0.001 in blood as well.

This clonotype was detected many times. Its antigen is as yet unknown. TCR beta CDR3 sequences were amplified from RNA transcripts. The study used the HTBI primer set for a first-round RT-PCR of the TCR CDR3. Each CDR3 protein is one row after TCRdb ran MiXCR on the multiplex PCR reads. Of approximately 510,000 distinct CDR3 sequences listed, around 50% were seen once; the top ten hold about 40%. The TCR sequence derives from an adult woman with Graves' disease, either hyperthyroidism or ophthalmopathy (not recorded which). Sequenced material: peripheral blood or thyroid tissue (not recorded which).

CDR3 sequence: CASSLVRDEQYF. For the CDR3, the DNA is TGTGCCAGCAGCTTAGTCAGGGACGAGCAGTACTTC. The chain carries TRBV7-8 and TRBJ2-7, with D perhaps matching TRBD1 (5 bases). This CDR3 has 12 residues. Germline V gene lookup returns CDR1 SGHVS and CDR2 FQNEAQ. Trimming left V 1 base short and J 5 bases short, with 6 bases between.